One and the same sample provided the 3 T cell receptor beta chains below, sequenced in a study of blood T cell repertoires in COVID-19. Using immunoSEQ multiplex PCR, the repertoire was profiled, and TCRdb retains in-frame clones only, with some absent. The sample holds about 90,000 clones, more than 70% seen once. The specimen was peripheral blood. The origin of the receptors is a man between 45 and 60 years old with COVID-19, enrolled during active disease.

This rearrangement joins TRBV6-5 to TRBJ1-2, with D possibly matching TRBD1 (6 bases). The CDR3 covers 12 residues. Germline loops: CDR1 MNHEY, CDR2 SVGAGI. V lost 6 bases and J 7 bases, leaving 12 bases between the germline ends. The CDR3 sequence is CASRQGVGGYTF. The CDR3 DNA reads TGTGCCAGCAGACAGGGAGTGGGTGGCTACACCTTC.

This rearrangement joins TRBV5-5 to TRBJ2-3; 10 nucleotides agree with TRBD2. Germline assignment: CDR1 SGHKS and CDR2 YYEKEE (reference sequence). The CDR3 is 16 residues long. V dropped 4 bases and J dropped 3; count of bases not matched to a gene: 8. This CDR3 is CASSTGGLAWTDTQYF. CDR3 in DNA: TGTGCCAGCAGCACGGGGGGACTAGCGTGGACAGATACGCAGTATTTT.

The J gene is TRBJ2-5, the V gene TRBV2; D unclear. The CDR3 runs to 15 residues. Trimming left V 6 bases short and J 4 bases short, with 18 bases between. Per the germline V gene, CDR1 is SNHLY and CDR2 is FYNNEI. The CDR3 spells CASRNTGWVGETQYF. The CDR3 coding sequence is TGTGCCAGCAGAAACACGGGTTGGGTGGGAGAGACCCAGTACTTC.